This TCR beta chain was profiled in a study of cytomegalovirus exposure and HLA in healthy donors. Turning to this clone: Its antigen is still unknown.

Study-wide results and limits: Productive status was seen about 90% or about 30% of the time for most TCR beta V segments in an earlier analysis. Researchers reported in a later analysis that a missense DCLRE1C variant was tied to TCR beta V- and J-gene trimming.

The PCR employed 60 Vbeta primers together with 13 Jbeta primers. Here immunoSEQ multiplex PCR was the method, and the copy in TCRdb shows in-frame clones only, minus some. This sample carries approximately 90,000 clones, roughly three quarters of them seen once, and the ten largest clones take about 5%. Germline CDR1 and CDR2: SGDLS and YYNGEE. V gave up 0 bases and J gave up 6 bases, with 15 bases separating them. The CDR3 loop spans 15 amino acids. The chain joins TRBV9 to TRBJ1-2; unclear D gene. This clonotype was sampled from a woman in her thirties or forties in good health and CMV-seronegative. Sequences were obtained from PBMCs. In nucleotides, the CDR3 is TGTGCCAGCAGCGTAGAGTCTTCGGGGAGGGATGGCTACACCTTC. Its translation: CASSVESSGRDGYTF.